This entry describes one TCR beta chain. Its antigen remains unidentified. The sample comes from a study of CD8+ T cells in alopecia areata. The sequencing template was cDNA reverse transcribed from extracted RNA. Generated by immunoSEQ multiplex PCR, the TCRdb table keeps only in-frame clones and is missing some. The sample consists of under 4,500 clones, roughly 70% of them appearing once. Whole-study results and caveats: Although TCR sharing was seen in mice, sharing across patients was less clear, possibly for HLA-related reasons. Scalp repertoires also include resident alphabeta T cells from normal skin.

Treatment: oral pan-JAK inhibitor, 5-10 mg twice daily. Collected material from alopecia areata patients comprised lesional scalp punch biopsies and peripheral blood. The TCR comes from a human donor with alopecia areata. Source: skin, taken at week 24, from a patient treated with tofacitinib.

CDR3: CASRTQGAGNTIYF. CDR3 coding DNA: TGTGCCAGCAGGACCCAAGGGGCTGGAAACACCATATATTTT. This chain connects TRBV6-6 to TRBJ1-3; D is perhaps TRBD1 (5 bases). CDR3 length equals 14 residues. Germline V gene lookup returns CDR1 MNHNY and CDR2 SVGAGI (reference sequence). V was cut by 6 bases and J by 2 bases, with 11 bases left in between.